This entry concerns a single T cell receptor (beta chain). This specimen belongs to a study of shared clonotypes between healthy human individuals. Overall study: Three CD4 naive, three CD4 memory, two CD8 naive and one CD8 memory plate were used per donor.

TCRdb's copy holds only in-frame clones and misses some; the assay was immunoSEQ multiplex PCR. Altogether about 2.3 million clones are present, just under 95% being singletons, with the ten largest covering 0.3% to 0.4%. The junction had 10 bases not matched to a gene; V was cut back by 5 bases and J by 7 bases. Germline CDR1 and CDR2: MNHEY and SVGAGI. This CDR3 comprises 15 residues. The sequenced sample was naive CD4+ T cells from PBMCs. Subset: CD45RA+ positively selected. This receptor was taken from a young man in good health. Some clones in this sample may be carry-over from other donors' samples. This sequence joins TRBV6-5 and TRBJ1-5; TRBD1 matches 8 bases. Here the CDR3 reads CASSLDRAGGQPQHF. CDR3 sequence (DNA): TGTGCCAGCAGTCTGGACAGGGCAGGAGGCCAGCCCCAGCATTTT.